The T cell receptor (beta chain) under discussion was sequenced for a study of blood T cell repertoires in COVID-19. Clones were read by immunoSEQ multiplex PCR, and TCRdb kept only the in-frame ones, dropping some. The sample includes around 230,000 clones, around 85% of them seen just once. This CDR3 region has 15 residues. Sequencing was performed on peripheral blood. V and J are TRBV21-1 and TRBJ2-7; the DNA was not used to check the table's D call, TRBD1. TRBV21-1 counts as a pseudogene. The sequence came from an elderly woman with acute or convalescent COVID-19. DNA of the CDR3: TGTGCCAGCAGCAAAAGAGGGACAGGGCCCTACGAGCAGTACTTC. It specifies CASSKRGTGPYEQYF.